This TCR beta chain was retrieved from a study of T cells in localized non-small cell lung cancer. General observations from the study: In adjacent lung appeared a median about 58 of the top 100 tumor clones. In the blood, greater T cell density corresponded to longer overall survival. Sequencing involved a lone tumor region, leaving heterogeneity possible. Clonality peaked in uninvolved adjacent lung rather than tumor.

V lost 5 bases to trimming and J lost 4 bases, with 14 bases between them. The CDR3 spans 14 residues. The germline CDR1 and CDR2 sequences are MNHEY and SMNVEV (reference sequence). Clones were sequenced by immunoSEQ multiplex PCR, and TCRdb holds only the in-frame ones, with some missing. The sample lists some 55,000 clones; roughly four fifths were seen once. Concerning this clone: The antigen is undetermined.

The chain is built from TRBV27 and TRBJ1-1, with a possible D match to TRBD1 (5 bases). The sequence came from a female donor of 60 years or more with stage II squamous cell lung carcinoma. The sample consisted of peripheral blood, taken before any cancer treatment. CDR3 residues: CASSANRDGTEAFF. The CDR3 DNA sequence: TGTGCCAGCAGTGCAAACCGGGACGGCACTGAAGCTTTCTTT.